A selection of T cell receptor beta chains follows, all from one sample in a study of blood T cell repertoires in COVID-19. TCRdb keeps only in-frame clones here, not all; method: immunoSEQ multiplex PCR. The profile shows about 180,000 clones, around 80% of them singletons. Sequenced: peripheral blood. The receptors stem from a man aged 70-80 years with active or convalescent COVID-19. Both conserved end residues are part of each CDR3. D genes are given only for firm matches. Clone sizes are given selectively: once, few, many, or a class where the clone is expanded.

TRBD1,TRBJ2-7,few,TRBV5-4,CATRQRGGTDEQYF,TGTGCCACCCGGCAGAGAGGGGGCACGGACGAGCAGTACTTC
-,TRBJ1-1,few,TRBV6-5,CASSYSSGEFEAFF,TGTGCCAGCAGTTACTCGTCGGGTGAATTCGAAGCTTTCTTT
TRBD1,TRBJ2-3,-,TRBV18,CASSPNGQGGDTQYF,TGTGCCAGCTCACCAAATGGACAGGGGGGAGATACGCAGTATTTT
-,TRBJ2-7,few,TRBV2,CASRYTEQYF,TGTGCCAGCAGGTACACCGAGCAGTACTTC
-,TRBJ2-2,once,TRBV2,CASRTGADTGELFF,TGTGCCAGCAGGACGGGAGCGGACACCGGGGAGCTGTTTTTT
TRBD1,TRBJ2-7,-,TRBV5-1,CASSLGQGAAGEQYF,TGCGCCAGCAGCTTGGGGCAGGGGGCGGCGGGGGAGCAGTACTTC
TRBD1,TRBJ2-3,-,TRBV6-6,CASSPLPGQGGTDTQYF,TGTGCCAGCAGTCCACTTCCGGGACAGGGAGGCACAGATACGCAGTATTTT
TRBD1,TRBJ1-5,-,TRBV4-2,CASSQEDRGGNQPQHF,TGTGCCAGCAGCCAAGAAGACAGGGGTGGCAATCAGCCCCAGCATTTT
TRBD1,TRBJ1-2,-,TRBV12-5,CASGQGAQNYGYTF,TGTGCTAGTGGACAGGGGGCTCAAAACTATGGCTACACCTTC
-,TRBJ1-5,-,TRBV7-8,CASSWEENQPQHF,TGTGCCAGCAGCTGGGAGGAGAATCAGCCCCAGCATTTT
-,TRBJ2-1,-,TRBV3-1/TRBV3-2,CASSPYRDKNEQFF,TGTGCCAGCAGCCCATACAGGGATAAAAATGAGCAGTTCTTC
TRBD1,TRBJ1-3,-,TRBV5-8,CASSVDRAGNTIYF,TGTGCCAGCAGCGTGGACAGGGCTGGAAACACCATATATTTT
-,TRBJ1-2,-,TRBV20-1,CSASETYGYTF,TGCAGTGCTAGCGAAACTTATGGCTACACCTTC
-,TRBJ2-1,-,TRBV24-1,CATSDWGENEQFF,TGTGCCACCAGTGATTGGGGGGAAAATGAGCAGTTCTTC
-,TRBJ1-5,once,TRBV6-2/TRBV6-3,CASSYDGGYQPQHF,TGTGCCAGCAGTTATGACGGCGGCTATCAGCCCCAGCATTTT
-,TRBJ1-1,-,TRBV9,CASSVTPLDTVVRAFF,TGTGCCAGCAGCGTAACCCCCCTTGACACGGTGGTTAGAGCTTTCTTT
-,TRBJ1-2,-,TRBV5-6,CASSTRTASNYGYTF,TGTGCCAGCAGCACTCGGACAGCCTCTAACTATGGCTACACCTTC
TRBD2,TRBJ2-3,-,TRBV6-4,CASSRTSGGMGAITDTQYF,TGTGCCAGCAGTCGGACTAGCGGGGGGATGGGGGCCATCACAGATACGCAGTATTTT
TRBD2,TRBJ2-2,-,TRBV6-5,CASSLGGVNTGELFF,TGTGCCAGCAGCCTGGGGGGGGTGAACACCGGGGAGCTGTTTTTT
TRBD1,TRBJ1-2,-,TRBV10-2,CATRDRGLYYGYTF,TGCGCCACAAGGGACAGGGGGCTCTACTATGGCTACACCTTC
-,TRBJ2-5,-,TRBV11-2,CASSLGGRGTQYF,TGTGCCAGCAGCTTAGGCGGCAGAGGGACCCAGTACTTC
-,TRBJ2-5,-,TRBV3-1/TRBV3-2,CASSQGAGQETQYF,TGTGCCAGCAGCCAAGGGGCTGGCCAAGAGACCCAGTACTTC
-,TRBJ2-7,once,TRBV6-6,CASSYGPGYEQYF,TGTGCCAGCAGTTACGGCCCGGGCTACGAGCAGTACTTC
-,TRBJ1-1,-,TRBV6-5,CASSYTYTDTEAFF,TGTGCCAGCAGTTACACGTATACGGACACTGAAGCTTTCTTT
TRBD2,TRBJ2-7,-,TRBV5-1,CASSLGLAGGPGVLNF,TGCGCCAGCAGCTTGGGACTAGCGGGAGGGCCGGGGGTTTTGAACTTC
-,TRBJ2-3,-,TRBV5-1,CASSLEGLIGDTQYF,TGCGCCAGCAGCTTGGAGGGACTTATCGGAGATACGCAGTATTTT
TRBD2,TRBJ2-7,-,TRBV7-9,CASSFAGGSEQYF,TGTGCCAGCAGCTTCGCGGGGGGGAGCGAGCAGTACTTC
-,TRBJ2-7,once,TRBV13,CASSATSGTYEQYF,TGTGCCAGCAGCGCAACTAGTGGGACCTACGAGCAGTACTTC
-,TRBJ1-1,few,TRBV9,CASGSGGSTEAFF,TGTGCCAGCGGATCGGGGGGGTCTACTGAAGCTTTCTTT
-,TRBJ1-5,few,TRBV2,CASSRTDSNQPQHF,TGTGCCAGCAGTAGGACAGATAGCAATCAGCCCCAGCATTTT
TRBD2,TRBJ2-1,-,TRBV11-3,CASSPGLDNNEQFF,TGTGCCAGCAGCCCGGGACTAGACAACAATGAGCAGTTCTTC
-,TRBJ2-5,-,TRBV5-1,CASADPRGESETQYF,TGCGCCAGCGCTGATCCACGTGGAGAGTCGGAGACCCAGTACTTC
TRBD2,TRBJ2-1,-,TRBV7-9,CAGVPTSGSSGLQFF,TGTGCCGGGGTCCCGACTAGCGGGAGTTCTGGACTCCAGTTCTTC
-,TRBJ2-7,once,TRBV16,CASSQSEAGSSYEQYF,TGTGCCAGCAGCCAATCGGAGGCGGGAAGCTCCTACGAGCAGTACTTC
TRBD1,TRBJ2-3,few,TRBV10-2,CASSGLGTGYADTQYF,TGCGCCAGCAGTGGACTTGGGACAGGGTATGCAGATACGCAGTATTTT